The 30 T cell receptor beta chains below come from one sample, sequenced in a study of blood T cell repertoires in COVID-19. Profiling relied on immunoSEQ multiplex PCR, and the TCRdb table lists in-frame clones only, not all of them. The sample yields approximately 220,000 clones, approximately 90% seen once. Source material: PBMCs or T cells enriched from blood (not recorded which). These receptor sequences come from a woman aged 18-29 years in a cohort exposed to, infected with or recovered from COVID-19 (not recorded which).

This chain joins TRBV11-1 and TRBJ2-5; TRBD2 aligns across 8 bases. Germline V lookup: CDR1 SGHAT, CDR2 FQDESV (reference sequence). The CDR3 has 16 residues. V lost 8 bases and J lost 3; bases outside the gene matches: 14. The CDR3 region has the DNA TGTGCCAGCTCTCCCGGGGGGGTTGGAACCAAAGAGACCCAGTACTTC. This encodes CASSPGGVGTKETQYF.

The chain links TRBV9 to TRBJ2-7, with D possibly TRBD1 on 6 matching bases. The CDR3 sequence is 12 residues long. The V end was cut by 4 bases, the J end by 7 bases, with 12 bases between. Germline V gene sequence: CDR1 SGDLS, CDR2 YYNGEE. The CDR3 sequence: CASSLGAGEQYF. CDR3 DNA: TGTGCCAGCAGCCTGGGGGCCGGAGAGCAGTACTTC.

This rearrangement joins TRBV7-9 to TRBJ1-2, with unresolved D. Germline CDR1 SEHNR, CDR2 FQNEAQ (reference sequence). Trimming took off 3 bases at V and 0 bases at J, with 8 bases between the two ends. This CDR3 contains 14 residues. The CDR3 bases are TGTGCCAGCAGCTTGGCGGGATCTAACTATGGCTACACCTTC. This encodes CASSLAGSNYGYTF. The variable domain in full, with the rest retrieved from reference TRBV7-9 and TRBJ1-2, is DTGVSQNPRHKITKRGQNVTFRCDPISEHNRLYWYRQTLGQGPEFLTYFQNEAQLEKSRLLSDRFSAERPKGSFSTLEIQRTEQGDSAMYLCASSLAGSNYGYTFGSGTRLTVV.

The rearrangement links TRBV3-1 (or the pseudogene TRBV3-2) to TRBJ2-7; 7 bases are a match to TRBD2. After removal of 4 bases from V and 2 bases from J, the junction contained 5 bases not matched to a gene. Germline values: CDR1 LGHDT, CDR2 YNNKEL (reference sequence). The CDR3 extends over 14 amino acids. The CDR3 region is CASSPTGGAYEQYF. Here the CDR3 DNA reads TGTGCCAGCAGCCCAACGGGGGGTGCCTACGAGCAGTACTTC.

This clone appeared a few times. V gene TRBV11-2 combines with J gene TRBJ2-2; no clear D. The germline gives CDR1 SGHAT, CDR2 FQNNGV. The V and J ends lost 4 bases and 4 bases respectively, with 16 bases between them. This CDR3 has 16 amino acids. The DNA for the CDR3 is TGTGCCAGCAGCTCATTGAGAAGAAAGATCACCGGGGAGCTGTTTTTT. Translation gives CASSSLRRKITGELFF.

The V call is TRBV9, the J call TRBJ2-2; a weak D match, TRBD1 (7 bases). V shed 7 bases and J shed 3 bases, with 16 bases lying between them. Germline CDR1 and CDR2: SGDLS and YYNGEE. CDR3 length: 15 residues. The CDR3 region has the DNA TGTGCCAGCGGAGGGACAGTTAGTTACACCGGGGAGCTGTTTTTT. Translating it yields CASGGTVSYTGELFF. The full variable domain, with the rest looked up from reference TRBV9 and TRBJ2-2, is DSGVTQTPKHLITATGQRVTLRCSPRSGDLSVYWYQQSLDQGLQFLIQYYNGEERAKGNILERFSAQQFPDLHSELNLSSLELGDSALYFCASGGTVSYTGELFFGEGSRLTVL.

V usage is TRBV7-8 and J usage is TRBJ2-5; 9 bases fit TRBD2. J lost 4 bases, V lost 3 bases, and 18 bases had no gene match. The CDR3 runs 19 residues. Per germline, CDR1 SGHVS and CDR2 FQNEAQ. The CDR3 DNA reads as TGTGCCAGCAGCTTGAGGAGGCGCGGCGGGGGGGACTTGTTAGAGACCCAGTACTTC. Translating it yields CASSLRRRGGGDLLETQYF.

Here the CDR3 reads CASSIGGSYQPQHF. In nucleotides, the CDR3 is TGTGCCAGTAGTATTGGCGGCAGTTATCAGCCCCAGCATTTT. V is TRBV19 and J is TRBJ1-5; D call uncertain. This CDR3 contains 14 residues. V gave up 3 bases and J gave up 5 bases, with 11 bases separating them. Germline V gene lookup returns CDR1 LNHDA and CDR2 SQIVND (reference sequence).

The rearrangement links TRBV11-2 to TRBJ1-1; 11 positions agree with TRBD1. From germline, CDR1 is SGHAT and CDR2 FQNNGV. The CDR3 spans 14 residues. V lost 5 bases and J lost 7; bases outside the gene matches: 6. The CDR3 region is CASSVRDRGYEAFF. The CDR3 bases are TGTGCCAGCAGCGTTAGGGACAGGGGGTATGAAGCTTTCTTT. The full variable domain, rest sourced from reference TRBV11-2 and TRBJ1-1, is EAGVAQSPRYKIIEKRQSVAFWCNPISGHATLYWYQQILGQGPKLLIQFQNNGVVDDSQLPKDRFSAERLKGVDSTLKIQPAKLEDSAVYLCASSVRDRGYEAFFGQGTRLTVV.

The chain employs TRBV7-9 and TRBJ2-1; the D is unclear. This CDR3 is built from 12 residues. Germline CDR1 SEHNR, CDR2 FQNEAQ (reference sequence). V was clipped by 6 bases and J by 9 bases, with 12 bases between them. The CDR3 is CASSFSASEQFF. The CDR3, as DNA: TGTGCCAGCAGTTTTAGTGCCTCTGAGCAGTTCTTC. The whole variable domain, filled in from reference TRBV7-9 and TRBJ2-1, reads DTGVSQNPRHKITKRGQNVTFRCDPISEHNRLYWYRQTLGQGPEFLTYFQNEAQLEKSRLLSDRFSAERPKGSFSTLEIQRTEQGDSAMYLCASSFSASEQFFGPGTRLTVL.

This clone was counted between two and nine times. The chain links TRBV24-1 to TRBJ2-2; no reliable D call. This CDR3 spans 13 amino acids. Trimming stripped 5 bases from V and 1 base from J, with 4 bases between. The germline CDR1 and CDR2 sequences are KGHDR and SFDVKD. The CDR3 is CATSVQNTGELFF. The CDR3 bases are TGTGCCACCAGTGTCCAGAACACCGGGGAGCTGTTTTTT.

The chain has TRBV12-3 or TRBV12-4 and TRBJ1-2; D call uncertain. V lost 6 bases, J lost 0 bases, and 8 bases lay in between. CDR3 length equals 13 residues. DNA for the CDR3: TGTGCCAGCAGGCCGGTTACTAACTATGGCTACACCTTC. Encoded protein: CASRPVTNYGYTF.

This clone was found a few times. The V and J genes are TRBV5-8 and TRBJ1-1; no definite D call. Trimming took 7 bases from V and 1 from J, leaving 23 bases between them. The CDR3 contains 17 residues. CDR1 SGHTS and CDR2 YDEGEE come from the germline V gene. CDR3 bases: TGTGCCAGCCACTGGGTCGGGTCGGTGGGGAGGAACACTGAAGCTTTCTTT. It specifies CASHWVGSVGRNTEAFF.

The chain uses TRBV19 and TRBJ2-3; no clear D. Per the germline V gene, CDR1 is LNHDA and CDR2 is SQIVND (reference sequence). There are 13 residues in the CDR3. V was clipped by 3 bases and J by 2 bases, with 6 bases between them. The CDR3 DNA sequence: TGTGCCAGTAGTATGAGGTACACAGATACGCAGTATTTT. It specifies CASSMRYTDTQYF.

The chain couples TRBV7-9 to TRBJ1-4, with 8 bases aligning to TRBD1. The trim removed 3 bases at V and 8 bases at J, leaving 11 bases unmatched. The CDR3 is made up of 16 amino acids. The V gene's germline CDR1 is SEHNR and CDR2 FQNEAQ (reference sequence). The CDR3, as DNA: TGTGCCAGCAGCTTTCCAGGGGGCCCCCGTCCCGAAAAACTGTTTTTT. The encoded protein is CASSFPGGPRPEKLFF. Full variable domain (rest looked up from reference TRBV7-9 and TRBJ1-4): DTGVSQNPRHKITKRGQNVTFRCDPISEHNRLYWYRQTLGQGPEFLTYFQNEAQLEKSRLLSDRFSAERPKGSFSTLEIQRTEQGDSAMYLCASSFPGGPRPEKLFFGSGTQLSVL.

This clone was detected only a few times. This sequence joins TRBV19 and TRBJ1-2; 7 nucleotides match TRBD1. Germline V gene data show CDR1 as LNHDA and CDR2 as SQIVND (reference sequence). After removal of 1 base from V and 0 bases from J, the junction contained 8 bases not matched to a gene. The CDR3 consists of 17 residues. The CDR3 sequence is CASSIGGTVSTNYGYTF. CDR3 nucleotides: TGTGCCAGTAGTATAGGGGGGACAGTCTCCACTAACTATGGCTACACCTTC.

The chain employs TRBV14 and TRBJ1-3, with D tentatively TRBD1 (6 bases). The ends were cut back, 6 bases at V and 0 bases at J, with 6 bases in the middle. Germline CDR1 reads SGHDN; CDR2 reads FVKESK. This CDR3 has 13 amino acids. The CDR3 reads CASRDSSGNTIYF. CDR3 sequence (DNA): TGTGCCAGCAGGGACAGCTCTGGAAACACCATATATTTT.

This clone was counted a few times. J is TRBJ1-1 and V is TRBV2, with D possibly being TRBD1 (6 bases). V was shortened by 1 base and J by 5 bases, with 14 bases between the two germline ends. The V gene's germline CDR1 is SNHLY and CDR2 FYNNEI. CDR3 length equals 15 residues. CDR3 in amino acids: CASSEGAGRGTEAFF. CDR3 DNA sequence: TGTGCCAGCAGTGAAGGGGCAGGAAGGGGGACTGAAGCTTTCTTT.

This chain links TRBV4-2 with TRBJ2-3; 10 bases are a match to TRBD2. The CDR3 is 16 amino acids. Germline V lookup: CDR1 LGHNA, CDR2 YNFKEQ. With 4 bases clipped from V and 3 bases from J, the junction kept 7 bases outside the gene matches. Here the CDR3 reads CASSPLASGSTDTQYF. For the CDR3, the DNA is TGTGCCAGCAGCCCCTTGGCTAGCGGGAGTACAGATACGCAGTATTTT.

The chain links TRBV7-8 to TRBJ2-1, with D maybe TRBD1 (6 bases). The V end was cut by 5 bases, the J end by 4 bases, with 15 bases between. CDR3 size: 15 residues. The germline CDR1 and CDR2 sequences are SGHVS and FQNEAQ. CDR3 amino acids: CASSRQADRYNEQFF. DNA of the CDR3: TGTGCCAGCAGCCGCCAAGCCGACAGGTACAATGAGCAGTTCTTC.

CDR3 nucleotide sequence: TGTGCCAGTAGTATAGCTGGCAATCAGCCCCAGCATTTT. Its protein product is CASSIAGNQPQHF. This chain connects TRBV19 to TRBJ1-5; D gene ambiguous. Trimming cost V 1 base and J 2 bases, with 3 bases left between them. From germline, CDR1 is LNHDA and CDR2 SQIVND (reference sequence). This CDR3 spans 13 amino acids. Full variable domain (missing parts from reference TRBV19 and TRBJ1-5): DGGITQSPKYLFRKEGQNVTLSCEQNLNHDAMYWYRQDPGQGLRLIYYSQIVNDFQKGDIAEGYSVSREKKESFPLTVTSAQKNPTAFYLCASSIAGNQPQHFGDGTRLSIL.

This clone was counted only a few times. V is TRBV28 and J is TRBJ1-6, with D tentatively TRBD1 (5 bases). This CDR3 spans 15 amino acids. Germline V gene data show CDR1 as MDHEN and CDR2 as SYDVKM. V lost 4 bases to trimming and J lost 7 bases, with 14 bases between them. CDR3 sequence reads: CASSWVRGKNSPLHF. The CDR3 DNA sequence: TGTGCCAGCAGTTGGGTGCGGGGGAAAAATTCACCCCTCCACTTT. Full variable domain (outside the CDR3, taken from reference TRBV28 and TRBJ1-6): DVKVTQSSRYLVKRTGEKVFLECVQDMDHENMFWYRQDPGLGLRLIYFSYDVKMKEKGDIPEGYSVSREKKERFSLILESASTNQTSMYLCASSWVRGKNSPLHFGNGTRLTVT.

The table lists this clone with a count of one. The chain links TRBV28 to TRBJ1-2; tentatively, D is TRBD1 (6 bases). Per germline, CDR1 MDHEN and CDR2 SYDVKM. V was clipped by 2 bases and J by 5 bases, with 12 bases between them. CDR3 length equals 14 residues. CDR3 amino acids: CASSLTQGPYGYTF. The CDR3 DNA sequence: TGTGCCAGCAGTTTAACTCAGGGGCCGTATGGCTACACCTTC.

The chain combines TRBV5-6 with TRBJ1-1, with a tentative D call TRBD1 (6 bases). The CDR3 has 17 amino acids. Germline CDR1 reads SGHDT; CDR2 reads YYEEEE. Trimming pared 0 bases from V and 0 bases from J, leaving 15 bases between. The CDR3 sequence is CASSLDLDSPMNTEAFF. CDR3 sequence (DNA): TGTGCCAGCAGCTTGGACCTGGACAGCCCAATGAACACTGAAGCTTTCTTT.

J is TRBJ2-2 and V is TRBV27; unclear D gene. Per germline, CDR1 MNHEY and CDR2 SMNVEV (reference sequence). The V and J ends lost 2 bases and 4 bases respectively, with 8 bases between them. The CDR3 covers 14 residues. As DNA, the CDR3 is TGTGCCAGCAGTTTAGACTGGTCCACCGGGGAGCTGTTTTTT. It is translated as CASSLDWSTGELFF.

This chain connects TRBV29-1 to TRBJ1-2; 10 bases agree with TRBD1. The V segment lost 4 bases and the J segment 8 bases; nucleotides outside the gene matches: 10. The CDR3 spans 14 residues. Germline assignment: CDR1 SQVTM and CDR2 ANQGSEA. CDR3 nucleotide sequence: TGCAGCGTTGGAGAGGGGACAGGGGCGGGAGGCTACACCTTC. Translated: CSVGEGTGAGGYTF.

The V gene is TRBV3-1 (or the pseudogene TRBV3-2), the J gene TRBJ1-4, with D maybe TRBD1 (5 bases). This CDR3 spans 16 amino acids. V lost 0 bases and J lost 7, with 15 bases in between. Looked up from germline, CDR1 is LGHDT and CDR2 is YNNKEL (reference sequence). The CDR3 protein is CASSQDNRQGAEKLFF. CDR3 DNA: TGTGCCAGCAGCCAAGATAATCGGCAGGGTGCTGAAAAACTGTTTTTT.

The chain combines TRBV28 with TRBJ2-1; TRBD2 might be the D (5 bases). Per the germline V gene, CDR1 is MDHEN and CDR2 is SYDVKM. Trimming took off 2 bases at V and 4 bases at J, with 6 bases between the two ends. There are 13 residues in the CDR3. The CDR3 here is CASSLGGYNEQFF. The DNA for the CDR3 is TGTGCCAGCAGTTTAGGAGGATACAATGAGCAGTTCTTC.

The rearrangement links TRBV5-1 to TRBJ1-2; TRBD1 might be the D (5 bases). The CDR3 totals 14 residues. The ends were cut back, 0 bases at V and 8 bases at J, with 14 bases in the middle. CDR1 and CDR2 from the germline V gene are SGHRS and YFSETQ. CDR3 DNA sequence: TGCGCCAGCAGCTTGGGCGATCCCTGGGGCGGCTACACCTTC. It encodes CASSLGDPWGGYTF.

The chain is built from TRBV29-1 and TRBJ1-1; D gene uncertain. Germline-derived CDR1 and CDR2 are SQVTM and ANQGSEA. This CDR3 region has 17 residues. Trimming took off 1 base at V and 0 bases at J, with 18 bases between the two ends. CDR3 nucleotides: TGCAGCGTTGAAGGTCCTCGGGAGGGCTTTATGAACACTGAAGCTTTCTTT. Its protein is CSVEGPREGFMNTEAFF. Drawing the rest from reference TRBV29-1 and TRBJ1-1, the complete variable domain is SAVISQKPSRDICQRGTSLTIQCQVDSQVTMMFWYRQQPGQSLTLIATANQGSEATYESGFVIDKFPISRPNLTFSTLTVSNMSPEDSSIYLCSVEGPREGFMNTEAFFGQGTRLTVV.